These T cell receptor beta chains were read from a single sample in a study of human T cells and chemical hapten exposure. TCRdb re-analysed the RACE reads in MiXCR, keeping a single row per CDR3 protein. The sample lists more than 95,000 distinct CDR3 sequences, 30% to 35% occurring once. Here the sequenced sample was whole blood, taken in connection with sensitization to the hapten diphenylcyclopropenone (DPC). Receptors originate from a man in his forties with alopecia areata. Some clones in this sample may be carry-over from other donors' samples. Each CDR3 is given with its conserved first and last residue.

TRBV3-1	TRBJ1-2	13	CASSQDSPLGYTF
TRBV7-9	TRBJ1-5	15	CASSSSGGLNQPQHF
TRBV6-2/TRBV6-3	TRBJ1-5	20	CASSRPGQSTRANSNQPQHF
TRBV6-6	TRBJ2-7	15	CASTQTGQGSEEQYF
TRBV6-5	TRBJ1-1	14	CASSYARANTEAFF
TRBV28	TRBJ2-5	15	CASSPLSGRKETQYF
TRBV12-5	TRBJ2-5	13	CASAHPGGETQYF
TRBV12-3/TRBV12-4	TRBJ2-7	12	CASSFGPYEQYF
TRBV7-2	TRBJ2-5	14	CASCGLAGGETQYF
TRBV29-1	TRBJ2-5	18	CSVVRWASGRTGRETQYF
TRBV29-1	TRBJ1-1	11	CSVDPHTEAFF
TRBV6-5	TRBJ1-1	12	CASKDTYTEAFF
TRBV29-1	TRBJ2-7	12	CSVGEREGEQYF
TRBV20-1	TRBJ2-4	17	CSARDSKIPLAKNIQYF
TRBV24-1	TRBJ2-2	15	CATRTGGSSTGELFF
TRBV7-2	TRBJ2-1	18	CASSWGLASSLRVSEQFF
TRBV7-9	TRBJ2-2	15	CASSLKRESTGELFF
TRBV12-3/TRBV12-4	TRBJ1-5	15	CASSSNMQGNQPQHF
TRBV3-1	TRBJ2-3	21	CASSQEGTGGASGRAVDTQYF
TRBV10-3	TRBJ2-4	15	CAISEYVAGENIQYF
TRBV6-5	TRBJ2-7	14	CASSYSGIAYEQYF
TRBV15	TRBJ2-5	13	CATSRDSQGLQYF
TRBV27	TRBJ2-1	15	CASSLSGWVGNEQFF
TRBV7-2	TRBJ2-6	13	CASSRQGANVLTF
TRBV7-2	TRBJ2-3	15	CASSLTLGSTDTQYF
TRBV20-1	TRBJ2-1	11	CSAERTNEQFF
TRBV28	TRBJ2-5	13	CASSSTGLETQYF
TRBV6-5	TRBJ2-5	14	CASSLGQDQETQYF
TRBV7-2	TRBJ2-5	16	CASSLDGAAYQETQYF
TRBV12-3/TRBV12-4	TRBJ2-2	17	CASSLEVRGGNTGELFF
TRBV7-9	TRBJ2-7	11	CASSADSGQYF
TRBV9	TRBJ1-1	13	CASSGGAGTEAFF
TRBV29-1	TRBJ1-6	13	CSVAEGARSPLHF
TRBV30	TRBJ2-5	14	CAWTRLGLEETQYF
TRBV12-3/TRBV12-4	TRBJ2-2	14	CASVLAGYTGELFF
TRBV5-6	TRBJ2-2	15	CASSRRDIWGGELFF
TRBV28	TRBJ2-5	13	CASRRQYQETQYF
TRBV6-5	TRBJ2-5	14	CASSSSGTAGVQYF
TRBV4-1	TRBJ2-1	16	CASSDTSGGGWGEEFF
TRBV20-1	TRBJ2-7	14	CSARGGTVFYEQYF
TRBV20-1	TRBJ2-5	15	CSALYSGSGQETQYF
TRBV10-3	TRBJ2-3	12	CATGHSTDTQYF
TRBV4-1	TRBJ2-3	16	CASSSRLAGNTDTQYF
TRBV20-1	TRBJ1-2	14	CSARGVGTGDGYTF
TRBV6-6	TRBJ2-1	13	CASSLTSYNEQFF
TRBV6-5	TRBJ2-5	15	CASSYSVQGQETQYF
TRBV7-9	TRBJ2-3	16	CASSPRPGGSTDTQYF
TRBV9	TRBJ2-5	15	CASSEVGDSLETQYF
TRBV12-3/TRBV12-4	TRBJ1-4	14	CASRPGRGFEKLFF
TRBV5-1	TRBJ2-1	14	CASSLRGFGDEQFF
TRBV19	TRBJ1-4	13	CASRVVGEEKLFF
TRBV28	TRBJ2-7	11	CASSLLDEQYF
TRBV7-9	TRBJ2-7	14	CASSVQGGTYEQYF